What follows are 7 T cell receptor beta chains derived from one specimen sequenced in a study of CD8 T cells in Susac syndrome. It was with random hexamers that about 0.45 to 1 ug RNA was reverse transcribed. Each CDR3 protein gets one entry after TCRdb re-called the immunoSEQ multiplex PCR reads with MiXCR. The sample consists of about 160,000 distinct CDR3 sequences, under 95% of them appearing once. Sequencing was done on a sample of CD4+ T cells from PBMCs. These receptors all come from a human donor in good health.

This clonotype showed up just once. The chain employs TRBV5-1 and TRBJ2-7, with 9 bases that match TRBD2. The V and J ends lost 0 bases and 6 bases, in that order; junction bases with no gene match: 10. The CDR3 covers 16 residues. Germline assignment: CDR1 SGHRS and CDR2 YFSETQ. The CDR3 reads CASSLGSREGDTEQYF. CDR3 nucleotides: TGCGCCAGCAGCTTGGGATCGCGGGAGGGAGACACCGAGCAGTACTTC.

CDR3 amino acids: CASSAQRDRLADTQYF. The CDR3, as DNA: TGTGCCAGCAGTGCCCAACGGGACAGGCTGGCAGATACGCAGTATTTT. The chain uses TRBV6-1 and TRBJ2-3; 8 positions match TRBD1. Germline V gene sequence: CDR1 MNHNS, CDR2 SASEGT. Germline trimming cut 4 bases from V and 4 bases from J; bases unmatched to any gene: 10. The CDR3 runs 16 residues.

The CDR3 coding sequence is TGTGCCAGCTCACCACAGCCAGCAACAGAGCAGTACTTC. Protein: CASSPQPATEQYF. The J gene is TRBJ2-7, the V gene TRBV18; D is uncertain. The CDR3 consists of 13 residues. From germline, CDR1 is KGHSH and CDR2 LQKENI. The V end lost 1 base, the J end lost 7 bases, and 11 bases lay between the germline ends.

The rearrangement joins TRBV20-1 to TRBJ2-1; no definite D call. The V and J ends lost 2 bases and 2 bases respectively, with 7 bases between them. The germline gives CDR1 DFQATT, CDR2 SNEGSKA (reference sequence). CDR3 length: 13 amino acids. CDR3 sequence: CSARPDPYNEQFF. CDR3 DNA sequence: TGCAGTGCTAGACCCGATCCCTACAATGAGCAGTTCTTC.

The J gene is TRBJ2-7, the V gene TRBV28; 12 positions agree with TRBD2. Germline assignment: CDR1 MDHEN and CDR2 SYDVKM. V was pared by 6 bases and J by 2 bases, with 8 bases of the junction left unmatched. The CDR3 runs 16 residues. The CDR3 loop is CASSPPSSGRAYEQYF. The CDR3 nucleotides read TGTGCCAGCAGCCCCCCCTCTAGCGGGAGGGCCTACGAGCAGTACTTC.

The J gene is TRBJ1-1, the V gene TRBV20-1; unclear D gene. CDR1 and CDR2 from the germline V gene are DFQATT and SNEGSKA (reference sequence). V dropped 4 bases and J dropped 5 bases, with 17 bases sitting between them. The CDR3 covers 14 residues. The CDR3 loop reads CSAISGEGGTEAFF. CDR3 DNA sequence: TGCAGTGCTATCTCAGGAGAGGGAGGGACTGAAGCTTTCTTT.

CDR3 protein: CSARSGGNYNEQFF. DNA of the CDR3: TGCAGTGCTAGAAGCGGGGGGAACTACAATGAGCAGTTCTTC. V usage is TRBV20-1 and J usage is TRBJ2-1; 9 positions agree with TRBD2. The CDR3 has 14 residues. Germline V gives CDR1 DFQATT, CDR2 SNEGSKA (reference sequence). After removal of 2 bases from V and 3 bases from J, the junction contained 2 bases not matched to a gene.